This T cell receptor (beta chain) is from a study of cytomegalovirus exposure and HLA in healthy donors. Primers included in the PCR were 60 Vbeta and 13 Jbeta primers. The table came from immunoSEQ multiplex PCR; TCRdb's copy has only in-frame clones and leaves some out. Of 150,000 to 200,000 clones listed, 87% were seen once; the top ten hold roughly 0.98%. In germline, CDR1 is MDHEN, CDR2 SYDVKM. V lost 11 bases and J 8 bases, leaving 33 bases between the germline ends. The CDR3 length is 18 residues. The chain recombines TRBV28 with TRBJ1-4, with D maybe TRBD1 (5 bases). Sequenced material: PBMCs. This clonotype was sampled from a boy aged 2 to 10 in good health and CMV-seronegative. CDR3 sequence (DNA): TGTGCCGGAGCCGGGGGGGACCTTTCCAAAATGCCTCGAGAAAAACTGTTTTTT. Translating it yields CAGAGGDLSKMPREKLFF.